Listed here are 28 T cell receptor beta chains from one sample, sequenced in a study of T cell responses to AZD1222 COVID-19 vaccine. Libraries were prepared by immunoSEQ multiplex PCR; TCRdb keeps only in-frame clonotypes and omits some of them. The table has about 100,000 clones, about 89% seen once. The sequencing used peripheral blood, collected on day 0 of MenACWY control vaccination. The receptors derive from an adult in good health.

The chain has TRBV6-2 or TRBV6-3 and TRBJ1-2, with D unresolved. Trimming cost V 2 bases and J 5 bases, with 9 bases left between them. This CDR3 comprises 13 residues. The germline CDR1 and CDR2 sequences are MNHEY and SVGEGT. CDR3 loop: CASSYGSTYGYTF. The CDR3 DNA is TGTGCCAGCAGTTACGGATCGACTTATGGCTACACCTTC.

The rearrangement uses TRBV3-1 (or the pseudogene TRBV3-2) and TRBJ2-1; possibly TRBD2 for D (7 bases). Germline lookup yields CDR1 LGHDT and CDR2 YNNKEL (reference sequence). This CDR3 is 16 amino acids long. V dropped 2 bases and J dropped 2 bases, with 13 bases sitting between them. The CDR3 DNA follows: TGTGCCAGCAGCCAATGGACGGGGGGCCCCTACAATGAGCAGTTCTTC. Translating gives CASSQWTGGPYNEQFF.

For the CDR3, the DNA is TGTGCCAGCAGCCCTGGAGACGGCTTAAACACTGAAGCTTTCTTT. It encodes CASSPGDGLNTEAFF. The chain employs TRBV11-3 and TRBJ1-1; the D is unclear. The CDR3 runs to 15 residues. From germline, CDR1 is SGHNT and CDR2 YENEEA. Trimming left V 5 bases short and J 2 bases short, with 15 bases between.

This rearrangement joins TRBV5-8 to TRBJ1-2; tentative D call: TRBD1 (5 bases). Germline CDR1 is SGHTS and CDR2 is YDEGEE. Trimming took off 1 base at V and 2 bases at J, with 12 bases between the two ends. The CDR3 has 15 amino acids. This CDR3 is CASSLKAGLNYGYTF. The CDR3 DNA is TGTGCCAGCAGCTTGAAGGCAGGGTTGAACTATGGCTACACCTTC.

The chain is built from TRBV29-1 and TRBJ1-5; TRBD1 is a possible D gene (6 bases). Trimming removed 7 bases from V and 9 bases from J, with 40 bases in between. Looked up from germline, CDR1 is SQVTM and CDR2 is ANQGSEA. The CDR3 has 20 amino acids. CDR3 in amino acids: CSGGGNGTTKPTQWESPQHF. The CDR3 DNA follows: TGCAGCGGAGGGGGGAACGGGACGACAAAACCAACCCAGTGGGAATCGCCCCAGCATTTT.

This clone has just one count. This chain joins TRBV7-9 and TRBJ2-5; D remains unclear. Germline V gene sequence: CDR1 SEHNR, CDR2 FQNEAQ (reference sequence). There are 13 residues in the CDR3. Trimming removed 2 bases from V and 4 bases from J, with 8 bases in between. As DNA, the CDR3 is TGTGCCAGCAGCTTATACCCGCGAGAGACCCAGTACTTC. Protein product: CASSLYPRETQYF. The full variable domain, with the rest looked up from reference TRBV7-9 and TRBJ2-5, is DTGVSQNPRHKITKRGQNVTFRCDPISEHNRLYWYRQTLGQGPEFLTYFQNEAQLEKSRLLSDRFSAERPKGSFSTLEIQRTEQGDSAMYLCASSLYPRETQYFGPGTRLLVL.

This chain links TRBV28 with TRBJ2-1; D not resolved. Germline loops: CDR1 MDHEN, CDR2 SYDVKM. The CDR3 loop spans 14 amino acids. The V end was cut by 5 bases, the J end by 4 bases, with 12 bases between. As DNA, the CDR3 is TGTGCCAGCAGTAATTCTCCTATTTACAATGAGCAGTTCTTC. As protein: CASSNSPIYNEQFF.

This sequence joins TRBV2 and TRBJ1-3; TRBD1 matches at 9 bases. CDR3 length equals 18 residues. CDR1 is SNHLY and CDR2 is FYNNEI in the germline V gene. V was pared by 6 bases and J by 2 bases, with 14 bases of the junction left unmatched. This CDR3 is CASSLRGQGKWAGNTIYF. CDR3 bases: TGTGCCAGCAGCCTCCGGGGACAGGGAAAGTGGGCTGGAAACACCATATATTTT.

The rearrangement uses TRBV28 and TRBJ1-1; TRBD1 agrees at 8 bases. This CDR3 has 15 amino acids. J lost 5 bases, V lost 6 bases, and 11 bases had no gene match. The germline V gene encodes CDR1 MDHEN and CDR2 SYDVKM. CDR3: CASRPGQGGGTEAFF. The CDR3 bases are TGTGCCAGCAGGCCAGGACAGGGAGGAGGAACTGAAGCTTTCTTT.

The J gene is TRBJ1-2, the V gene TRBV7-2; D remains unclear. The CDR3 covers 14 residues. V gave up 1 base and J gave up 2 bases, with 8 bases separating them. The germline V gene encodes CDR1 SGHTA and CDR2 FQGNSA. This CDR3 is CASSLEVDNYGYTF. In DNA form, the CDR3 reads TGTGCCAGCAGCTTAGAGGTCGACAACTATGGCTACACCTTC.

CDR3 sequence: CASSGQGNTEAFF. CDR3 nucleotide sequence: TGTGCCAGCTCAGGTCAGGGAAACACTGAAGCTTTCTTT. V is TRBV18 and J is TRBJ1-1; D may be TRBD1 (5 bases). The CDR3 loop spans 13 amino acids. V was cut by 5 bases and J by 2 bases, with 9 bases left in between. From germline, CDR1 is KGHSH and CDR2 LQKENI.

The chain recombines TRBV2 with TRBJ2-2; 7 positions match TRBD2. The V and J ends lost 4 bases and 5 bases, in that order; junction bases with no gene match: 7. The germline V gene encodes CDR1 SNHLY and CDR2 FYNNEI. The CDR3 is made up of 15 amino acids. DNA for the CDR3: TGTGCCAGCAGTGGGGCCAGCGGGATTACCGGGGAGCTGTTTTTT. It yields the protein CASSGASGITGELFF.

This clone turned up a few times. The chain uses TRBV6-5 and TRBJ1-1, with TRBD1 as a possible D gene (6 bases). There are 14 residues in the CDR3. V was cut by 0 bases and J by 5 bases, with 10 bases left in between. The germline V gene encodes CDR1 MNHEY and CDR2 SVGAGI. The CDR3 spells CASSYSYQGTEAFF. CDR3 nucleotide sequence: TGTGCCAGCAGTTACTCGTACCAGGGGACTGAAGCTTTCTTT.

The chain combines TRBV6-2 or TRBV6-3 with TRBJ1-5; D is undetermined. Germline CDR1 is MNHEY and CDR2 is SVGEGT. Deletions cut 2 bases from V and 2 bases from J, with 10 bases between. This CDR3 spans 15 amino acids. CDR3 coding DNA: TGTGCCAGCAGTTACGCCCTCCTCCGCAATCAGCCCCAGCATTTT. It yields the protein CASSYALLRNQPQHF.

This clone appeared a few times. The chain links TRBV5-1 to TRBJ2-3; 8 nucleotides agree with TRBD1. The CDR3 runs to 15 residues. Germline values: CDR1 SGHRS, CDR2 YFSETQ. The V gene end was trimmed by 2 bases and the J gene end by 3 bases; junction bases not matched to a gene: 5. In nucleotides, the CDR3 is TGCGCCAGCAGCTTCGACAGGGGAGGAACAGATACGCAGTATTTT. It is translated as CASSFDRGGTDTQYF.

This clone was counted once. The CDR3 here is CAWSLAGDAGYTF. CDR3 in DNA: TGTGCCTGGAGCTTGGCGGGCGACGCTGGCTACACCTTC. The chain has TRBV30 and TRBJ1-2; D call uncertain. CDR3 length: 13 amino acids. Trimming shortened V by 3 bases and J by 7 bases, and 15 bases separated the two germline ends. The germline CDR1 and CDR2 sequences are GTSNPN and SVGIG (reference sequence).

This chain links TRBV29-1 with TRBJ1-1, with D maybe TRBD1 (5 bases). V lost 3 bases to trimming and J lost 2 bases, with 13 bases between them. Per the germline V gene, CDR1 is SQVTM and CDR2 is ANQGSEA. The CDR3 extends over 14 amino acids. The CDR3 region has the DNA TGCAGCGTTGAGGGGGTCCTGATCAACACTGAAGCTTTCTTT. Protein: CSVEGVLINTEAFF.

The genes are TRBV7-2 and TRBJ1-1, with D hard to call. Germline-derived CDR1 and CDR2 are SGHTA and FQGNSA. This CDR3 is 12 amino acids long. V was trimmed by 5 bases and J by 7 bases, leaving 11 bases between them. The CDR3 protein is CASSPQGNEAFF. The CDR3 coding sequence is TGTGCCAGCAGCCCACAAGGAAATGAAGCTTTCTTT.

This chain connects TRBV7-2 to TRBJ1-2, with no clear D. V was trimmed by 4 bases and J by 2 bases, leaving 8 bases between them. Germline-derived CDR1 and CDR2 are SGHTA and FQGNSA. The CDR3 runs to 13 residues. CDR3 sequence (DNA): TGTGCCAGCAGCTGGCGTTCGAACTATGGCTACACCTTC. It codes for CASSWRSNYGYTF.

This clone was recorded a few times. J is TRBJ2-7 and V is TRBV18; 7 bases match TRBD1. Germline assignment: CDR1 KGHSH and CDR2 LQKENI. This CDR3 contains 14 residues. Germline trimming cut 1 base from V and 3 bases from J; bases unmatched to any gene: 3. The CDR3 protein is CASSPRRDSYEQYF. DNA of the CDR3: TGTGCCAGCTCACCACGCCGGGACAGCTACGAGCAGTACTTC.

The V gene is TRBV19, the J gene TRBJ2-6; possibly TRBD2 for D (6 bases). This CDR3 spans 16 amino acids. Trimming pared 8 bases from V and 1 base from J, leaving 15 bases between. Germline V gene lookup returns CDR1 LNHDA and CDR2 SQIVND (reference sequence). CDR3 sequence (DNA): TGTGCCAGTGGCCACCCCGGGGGTTCTGGGGCCAACGTCCTGACTTTC. It specifies CASGHPGGSGANVLTF.

V and J are TRBV3-1 (or the pseudogene TRBV3-2) and TRBJ2-1; 14 bases are a match to TRBD2. After removal of 6 bases from V and 8 bases from J, the junction contained 6 bases not matched to a gene. This CDR3 spans 15 amino acids. Germline-derived CDR1 and CDR2 are LGHDT and YNNKEL (reference sequence). The CDR3 bases are TGTGCCAGCAGGCCGGGGACTAGCGGGAGTCATGAGCAGTTCTTC. It yields the protein CASRPGTSGSHEQFF.

This clone has only one observation. This rearrangement joins TRBV30 to TRBJ1-2; D unresolved. The germline CDR1 and CDR2 sequences are GTSNPN and SVGIG (reference sequence). CDR3 length equals 12 residues. Trimming removed 1 base at V and 9 bases at J, with 12 bases between. Written as DNA, the CDR3 is TGTGCCTGGAGTGCCGTCGGGTATAGCTACACCTTC. Translation: CAWSAVGYSYTF.

This rearrangement joins TRBV5-4 to TRBJ1-1; TRBD1 aligns across 9 bases. Trimming took 6 bases from V and 5 from J; bases not matched to a gene: 8. The CDR3 extends over 14 amino acids. Germline V gene lookup returns CDR1 SGHNT and CDR2 YYREEE (reference sequence). The CDR3 DNA follows: TGTGCCAGCAACCCGACAGGGGGGGGGACTGAAGCTTTCTTT. Translating it yields CASNPTGGGTEAFF.

CDR3 region: CASRPGPLPYGYTF. CDR3 nucleotide sequence: TGCGCCAGCAGGCCCGGCCCACTCCCTTATGGCTACACCTTC. V and J are TRBV10-1 and TRBJ1-2; D is uncertain. Germline values: CDR1 WNHNN, CDR2 SYGVQD (reference sequence). This CDR3 is built from 14 residues. Trimming took 6 bases from V and 5 from J, leaving 16 bases between them.

The V call is TRBV21-1, the J call TRBJ1-5; the table's D call TRBD1 went unverified against the DNA. TRBV21-1 is described as a pseudogene. The CDR3 length is 18 residues. CDR3 protein: CASSKDVGDRGQNQPQHF. The CDR3 region has the DNA TGTGCCAGCAGCAAAGATGTAGGTGACAGGGGGCAGAATCAGCCCCAGCATTTT.

Written as DNA, the CDR3 is TGTGCCAGCAGCTTTTCAAGGACGCAAGAGACCCAGTACTTC. It specifies CASSFSRTQETQYF. The chain carries TRBV7-9 and TRBJ2-5; D call uncertain. The CDR3 is made up of 14 amino acids. The ends were cut back, 3 bases at V and 2 bases at J, with 10 bases in the middle. CDR1 and CDR2 (germline): SEHNR, FQNEAQ (reference sequence).

The chain links TRBV30 to TRBJ1-6; D is possibly TRBD1 (6 bases). Between the trimmed V and J ends, which lost 0 bases and 10 bases, there was a span of 13 bases. This CDR3 comprises 14 residues. Germline-derived CDR1 and CDR2 are GTSNPN and SVGIG (reference sequence). Written as DNA, the CDR3 is TGTGCCTGGAGTGTACGGGCAGGGGACTCACCCCTCCACTTT. This encodes CAWSVRAGDSPLHF.